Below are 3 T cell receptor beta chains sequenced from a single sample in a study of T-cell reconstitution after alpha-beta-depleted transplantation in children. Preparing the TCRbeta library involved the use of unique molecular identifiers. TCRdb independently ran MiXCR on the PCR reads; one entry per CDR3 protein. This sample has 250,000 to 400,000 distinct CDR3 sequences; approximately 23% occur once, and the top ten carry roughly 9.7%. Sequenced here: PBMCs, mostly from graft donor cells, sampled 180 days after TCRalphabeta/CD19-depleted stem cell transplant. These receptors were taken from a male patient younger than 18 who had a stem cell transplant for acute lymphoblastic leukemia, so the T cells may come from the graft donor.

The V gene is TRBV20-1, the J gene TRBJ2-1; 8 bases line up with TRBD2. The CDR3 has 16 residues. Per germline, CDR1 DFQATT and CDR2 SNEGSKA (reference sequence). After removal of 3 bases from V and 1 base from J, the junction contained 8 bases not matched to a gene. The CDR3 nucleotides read TGCAGTGCTAGGGAAAGCGGGAGATTTTCCTACAATGAGCAGTTCTTC. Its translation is CSARESGRFSYNEQFF.

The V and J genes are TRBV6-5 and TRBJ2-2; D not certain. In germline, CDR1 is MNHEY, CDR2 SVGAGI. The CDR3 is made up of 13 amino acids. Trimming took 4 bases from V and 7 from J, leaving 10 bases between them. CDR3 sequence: CASSSVAGGELFF. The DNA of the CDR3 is TGTGCCAGCAGTTCCGTGGCTGGCGGGGAGCTGTTTTTT.

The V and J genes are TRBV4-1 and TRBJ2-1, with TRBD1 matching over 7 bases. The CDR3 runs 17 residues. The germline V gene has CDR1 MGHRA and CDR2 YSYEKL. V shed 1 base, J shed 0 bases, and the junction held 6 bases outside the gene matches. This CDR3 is CASSQVRGPNSYNEQFF. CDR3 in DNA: TGCGCCAGCAGCCAAGTTAGGGGGCCTAACTCCTACAATGAGCAGTTCTTC.